These 21 T cell receptor beta chains were sequenced from one sample in a study of a mutant IDH1 vaccine in newly diagnosed glioma. These receptors have no identified antigens. Sequencing was performed with immunoSEQ multiplex PCR; in TCRdb, only in-frame clones are kept and a portion is missing. The sample yields 70,000 or so clones, around nine tenths seen once. As for time point: week 35, safety follow-up. Topical imiquimod was applied with each vaccine dose, which held 300 ug of mutant IDH1 20-mer peptide. The specimen was PBMCs, collected from a glioma patient whose treatment included an IDH1 peptide vaccine. Source of these receptors: a man in his thirties or forties with glioma.

The rearrangement joins TRBV15 to TRBJ2-2; TRBD2 is a possible D gene (6 bases). V lost 3 bases and J lost 4, with 12 bases in between. CDR1 and CDR2 (germline): LNHNV, YYDKDF (reference sequence). This CDR3 region has 15 residues. The CDR3 region has the DNA TGTGCCACCAGCAGGAGGAGGGTTGGCACCGGGGAGCTGTTTTTT. Translation gives CATSRRRVGTGELFF.

This clone was observed once. The genes are TRBV10-3 and TRBJ2-7, with D possibly TRBD2 on 6 matching bases. This CDR3 is built from 17 residues. Germline V lookup: CDR1 ENHRY, CDR2 SYGVKD. V dropped 2 bases and J dropped 0 bases, with 17 bases sitting between them. CDR3 sequence reads: CAISEPVGTDSSYEQYF. As DNA, the CDR3 is TGTGCCATCAGTGAGCCGGTAGGGACTGATAGCTCCTACGAGCAGTACTTC.

This clone came up once. CDR3 sequence (DNA): TGTGCCAGCAGCTGGGACGACTCTGGAAACACCATATATTTT. Protein sequence: CASSWDDSGNTIYF. The chain carries TRBV11-2 and TRBJ1-3, with TRBD1 as a possible D gene (5 bases). V gave up 4 bases and J gave up 0 bases, with 7 bases separating them. The V gene's germline CDR1 is SGHAT and CDR2 FQNNGV. This CDR3 has 14 amino acids. Supplemented by reference TRBV11-2 and TRBJ1-3, the full variable domain reads EAGVAQSPRYKIIEKRQSVAFWCNPISGHATLYWYQQILGQGPKLLIQFQNNGVVDDSQLPKDRFSAERLKGVDSTLKIQPAKLEDSAVYLCASSWDDSGNTIYFGEGSWLTVV.

The V and J genes are TRBV5-8 and TRBJ2-7; possibly TRBD1 or TRBD2 for D (5 bases each). The CDR3 loop spans 14 amino acids. Trimming shortened V by 4 bases and J by 1 base, and 12 bases separated the two germline ends. Germline CDR1 reads SGHTS; CDR2 reads YDEGEE. CDR3 protein: CASSDEGLSYEQYF. CDR3 DNA sequence: TGTGCCAGCAGCGATGAGGGGCTATCCTACGAGCAGTACTTC.

A note on this clone: At the DNA level, this CDR3 is encoded by other sequences in the same sample as well. The rearrangement links TRBV2 to TRBJ2-3, with unresolved D. V lost 6 bases and J lost 0, with 1 base in between. The length of the CDR3 is 11 residues. CDR1 SNHLY and CDR2 FYNNEI come from the germline V gene. DNA for the CDR3: TGTGCCAGCAGCAGCACAGATACGCAGTATTTT. Its protein is CASSSTDTQYF.

The chain carries TRBV7-9 and TRBJ2-5; possible D gene TRBD2, 6 bases. From germline, CDR1 is SEHNR and CDR2 FQNEAQ (reference sequence). V shed 3 bases and J shed 11 bases, with 13 bases lying between them. The CDR3 loop spans 12 amino acids. The CDR3 here is CASSFPTGEQYF. For the CDR3, the DNA is TGTGCCAGCAGCTTCCCCACGGGGGAGCAGTACTTC.

Written as DNA, the CDR3 is TGTGCCAGTAGTCCTACCCCCCGGGACAGGGAACCCTACGAGCAGTACTTC. This gives the protein CASSPTPRDREPYEQYF. This sequence joins TRBV19 and TRBJ2-7; 9 nucleotides line up with TRBD1. This CDR3 is 17 amino acids long. The V gene's germline CDR1 is LNHDA and CDR2 SQIVND (reference sequence). V was clipped by 5 bases and J by 2 bases; unmatched bases: 13.

Comments on this clone: Other DNA sequences in the sample encode the same CDR3. This CDR3 reads CASSLGDEQYF. CDR3 DNA: TGTGCCAGCAGTTTGGGGGACGAGCAGTACTTC. The genes are TRBV27 and TRBJ2-5; D possibly matches TRBD1 or TRBD2 (5 bases each). The J call may be in error: the DNA end matches TRBJ2-7 better. This CDR3 contains 11 residues. Germline V gene data show CDR1 as MNHEY and CDR2 as SMNVEV (reference sequence).

This clone was detected a few times. The rearrangement uses TRBV19 and TRBJ1-1; D unclear. Looked up from germline, CDR1 is LNHDA and CDR2 is SQIVND (reference sequence). Trimming cost V 7 bases and J 1 base, with 4 bases left between them. The CDR3 sequence is 11 residues long. The CDR3 loop reads CASIGNTEAFF. The CDR3 DNA reads TGTGCCAGTATAGGGAACACTGAAGCTTTCTTT.

The chain uses TRBV9 and TRBJ2-3, with D uncertain. CDR3 length: 12 residues. Trimming left V 1 base short and J 2 bases short, with 2 bases between. CDR1 and CDR2 from the germline V gene are SGDLS and YYNGEE. CDR3: CASSVITDTQYF. CDR3 bases: TGTGCCAGCAGCGTAATCACAGATACGCAGTATTTT.

CDR3 nucleotides: TGTGCCAGTAGTCGGGGAGGGGCCAACGTCCTGACTTTC. The encoded protein is CASSRGGANVLTF. V usage is TRBV19 and J usage is TRBJ2-6, with a tentative D call TRBD2 (5 bases). The CDR3 loop spans 13 amino acids. In germline, CDR1 is LNHDA, CDR2 SQIVND (reference sequence). V dropped 5 bases and J dropped 4 bases, with 6 bases sitting between them. Full variable domain (outside the CDR3, taken from reference TRBV19 and TRBJ2-6): DGGITQSPKYLFRKEGQNVTLSCEQNLNHDAMYWYRQDPGQGLRLIYYSQIVNDFQKGDIAEGYSVSREKKESFPLTVTSAQKNPTAFYLCASSRGGANVLTFGAGSRLTVL.

This sequence joins TRBV18 and TRBJ2-7; D perhaps matches TRBD2 (6 bases). Germline values: CDR1 KGHSH, CDR2 LQKENI. The CDR3 is 14 residues long. Trimming pared 2 bases from V and 5 bases from J, leaving 13 bases between. The CDR3 region is CASSPGRRVDEQYF. CDR3 coding DNA: TGTGCCAGCTCACCAGGGCGGAGGGTAGACGAGCAGTACTTC. Full variable domain (remainder filled in from reference TRBV18 and TRBJ2-7): NAGVMQNPRHLVRRRGQEARLRCSPMKGHSHVYWYRQLPEEGLKFMVYLQKENIIDESGMPKERFSAEFPKEGPSILRIQQVVRGDSAAYFCASSPGRRVDEQYFGPGTRLTVT.

The V and J genes are TRBV7-4 and TRBJ1-2; D possibly corresponds to TRBD1 (5 bases). The CDR3 contains 16 residues. From germline, CDR1 is SGHVT and CDR2 SQSDAQ. Trimming took 7 bases from V and 1 from J, leaving 19 bases between them. CDR3 amino acids: CASTPAGFVLNYGYTF. As DNA, the CDR3 is TGTGCCAGCACCCCCGCAGGGTTCGTCCTTAACTATGGCTACACCTTC.

This chain joins TRBV11-2 and TRBJ2-3; D is ambiguous. Germline loops: CDR1 SGHAT, CDR2 FQNNGV. Deletions cut 1 base from V and 6 bases from J, with 8 bases between. The CDR3 has 13 amino acids. The CDR3, as DNA: TGTGCCAGCAGCTTAGGCCGGCGGGATACGCAGTATTTT. Residues: CASSLGRRDTQYF.

The chain has TRBV30 and TRBJ2-3, with 7 bases fitting TRBD1. Germline-derived CDR1 and CDR2 are GTSNPN and SVGIG (reference sequence). The CDR3 runs 14 residues. The V gene end was trimmed by 3 bases and the J gene end by 5 bases; junction bases not matched to a gene: 8. CDR3 region: CAWRTGPGGDTQYF. CDR3 nucleotide sequence: TGTGCCTGGAGGACAGGACCAGGGGGAGATACGCAGTATTTT. The complete variable domain, with remaining parts taken from reference TRBV30 and TRBJ2-3, reads SQTIHQWPATLVQPVGSPLSLECTVEGTSNPNLYWYRQAAGRGLQLLFYSVGIGQISSEVPQNLSASRPQDRQFILSSKKLLLSDSGFYLCAWRTGPGGDTQYFGPGTRLTVL.

The CDR3, as DNA: TGTGCCAGCTCACCAAGGGATTCCCTCTATGATGGCTACACCTTC. Its protein product is CASSPRDSLYDGYTF. The V gene is TRBV18, the J gene TRBJ1-2; D is unclear. CDR1 and CDR2 from the germline V gene are KGHSH and LQKENI. This CDR3 has 15 residues. Between the trimmed V and J ends, which lost 2 bases and 6 bases, there was a span of 16 bases.

This chain connects TRBV10-3 to TRBJ2-1, with 15 nucleotides matching TRBD2. Germline-derived CDR1 and CDR2 are ENHRY and SYGVKD. The V gene end was trimmed by 7 bases and the J gene end by 4 bases; junction bases not matched to a gene: 2. The CDR3 runs to 15 residues. The CDR3: CAITGTSGGYNEQFF. The CDR3 nucleotides read TGTGCCATCACCGGGACTAGCGGGGGGTACAATGAGCAGTTCTTC.

The chain carries TRBV28 and TRBJ2-4; weak D call: TRBD1 (5 bases). Trimming stripped 2 bases from V and 0 bases from J, with 8 bases between. This CDR3 is 15 amino acids long. Germline CDR1 MDHEN, CDR2 SYDVKM. CDR3 sequence (DNA): TGTGCCAGCAGTTTAGTGGGGCTAGCCAAAAACATTCAGTACTTC. It codes for CASSLVGLAKNIQYF. Full variable domain (missing parts from reference TRBV28 and TRBJ2-4): DVKVTQSSRYLVKRTGEKVFLECVQDMDHENMFWYRQDPGLGLRLIYFSYDVKMKEKGDIPEGYSVSREKKERFSLILESASTNQTSMYLCASSLVGLAKNIQYFGAGTRLSVL.

The chain employs TRBV27 and TRBJ2-2; 7 nucleotides line up with TRBD2. CDR3 length: 17 amino acids. CDR1 and CDR2 from the germline V gene are MNHEY and SMNVEV (reference sequence). J was trimmed by 4 bases and V by 1 base; bases with no gene match: 9. CDR3 protein: CASSLWTSRAGTGELFF. The CDR3 coding sequence is TGTGCCAGCAGTTTATGGACTAGTCGGGCGGGCACCGGGGAGCTGTTTTTT.

This clone was found once. The chain has TRBV25-1 and TRBJ1-1; D possibly corresponds to TRBD1 (6 bases). The germline V and J ends were trimmed by 1 base and 10 bases, with 16 bases remaining between them. The germline gives CDR1 MGHDK, CDR2 SYGVNS. CDR3 size: 14 residues. CDR3 residues: CASSEFGQGKGAFF. CDR3 bases: TGTGCCAGCAGTGAATTCGGTCAGGGGAAGGGAGCTTTCTTT.

The gene calls are TRBV2 and TRBJ2-7; D not certain. The CDR3 is 10 amino acids. Trimming removed 6 bases from V and 4 bases from J, with 4 bases in between. The germline CDR1 and CDR2 sequences are SNHLY and FYNNEI. The CDR3 spells CASRGYEQYF. CDR3 in DNA: TGTGCCAGCAGGGGATACGAGCAGTACTTC.